This TCR beta chain was retrieved from a study of identical twins. There are many counts of this clonotype. Template switching introduced a universal primer site, and the cDNA bore unique molecular identifiers. MiXCR, applied by TCRdb to the 5' RACE reads, yields one record per CDR3 protein. The table shows roughly 570,000 distinct CDR3 sequences, with 9.6% occurring only once. The same sample was also used in a study of yellow fever vaccine responses in identical twins.

The TCR was taken from a woman under 30 in good health. Sequencing used PBMCs.

CDR3 DNA sequence: TGTGCCAGCAATACGGGACTTCGGGACACCGGGGAGCTGTTTTTT. Protein sequence: CASNTGLRDTGELFF. This chain uses TRBV4-2 with TRBJ2-2; D perhaps matches TRBD2 (6 bases). Germline V gene lookup returns CDR1 LGHNA and CDR2 YNFKEQ. This CDR3 region has 15 residues. V was pared by 7 bases and J by 3 bases, with 15 bases between.